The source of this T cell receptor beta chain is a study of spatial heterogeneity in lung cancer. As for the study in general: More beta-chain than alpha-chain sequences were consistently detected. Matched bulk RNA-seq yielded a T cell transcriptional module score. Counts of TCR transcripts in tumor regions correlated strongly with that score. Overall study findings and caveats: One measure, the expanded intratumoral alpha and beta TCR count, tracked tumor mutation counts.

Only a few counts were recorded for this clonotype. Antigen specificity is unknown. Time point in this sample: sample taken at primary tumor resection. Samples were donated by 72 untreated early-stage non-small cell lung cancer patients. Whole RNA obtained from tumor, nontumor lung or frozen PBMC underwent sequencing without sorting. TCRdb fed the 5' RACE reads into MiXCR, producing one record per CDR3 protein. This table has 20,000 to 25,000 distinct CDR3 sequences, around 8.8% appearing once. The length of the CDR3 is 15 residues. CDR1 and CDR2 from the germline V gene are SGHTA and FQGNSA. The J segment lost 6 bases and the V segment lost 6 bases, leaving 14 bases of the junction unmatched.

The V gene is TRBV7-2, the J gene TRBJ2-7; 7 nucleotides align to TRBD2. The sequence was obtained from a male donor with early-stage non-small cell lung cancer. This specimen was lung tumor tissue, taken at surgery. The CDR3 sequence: CASSTRGDVGSEQYF. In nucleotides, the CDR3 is TGTGCCAGCAGTACCCGGGGGGACGTCGGGAGCGAGCAGTACTTC. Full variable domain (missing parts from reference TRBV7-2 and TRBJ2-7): GAGVSQSPSNKVTEKGKDVELRCDPISGHTALYWYRQSLGQGLEFLIYFQGNSAPDKSGLPSDRFSAERTGGSVSTLTIQRTQQEDSAVYLCASSTRGDVGSEQYFGPGTRLTVT.